The rows below give T cell receptor beta chains drawn from one sample of a study of vaccination effects on CD4 cells after COVID-19. The protocol was immunoSEQ multiplex PCR, while the TCRdb copy is restricted to in-frame clones and leaves out a portion. The sample carries tens of thousands of clones, 73% recorded once. No antigens are known for them. The sample was CD4+ T cells from PBMCs cultured with SARS-CoV-2 spike peptides, taken before COVID-19 vaccination. These receptors came from a human donor who received a COVID-19 vaccine. CDR3s include the opening cysteine and the closing phenylalanine or tryptophan. A D gene is named only where the DNA matches it firmly. Part of the rows lack a size; the others show once, few, many or a class for expanded clones.

TRBJ2-5	TRBV7-6	once	NA	CASSLSARETQYF	TGTGCCAGCAGCTTGTCAGCGCGGGAGACCCAGTACTTC
TRBJ2-2	TRBV7-2	few	TRBD1	CASSQIGTELRELFF	TGTGCCAGCAGCCAAATCGGGACAGAGTTGCGGGAGCTGTTTTTT
TRBJ2-3	TRBV7-9	NA	NA	CASSLGGNTDTQYF	TGTGCCAGCAGCTTAGGCGGAAACACAGATACGCAGTATTTT
TRBJ1-5	TRBV3-1/TRBV3-2	NA	TRBD1	CASSGTGASYQPQHF	TGTGCCAGCAGCGGGACAGGGGCAAGTTATCAGCCCCAGCATTTT
TRBJ1-5	TRBV6-5	NA	TRBD1	CASSQSRDRNQPQHF	TGTGCCAGCAGCCAGAGCCGGGACAGGAATCAGCCCCAGCATTTT
TRBJ2-1	TRBV6-5	NA	NA	CASSYLGGYNEQFF	TGTGCCAGCAGTTATTTGGGCGGCTACAATGAGCAGTTCTTC
TRBJ2-3	TRBV28	once	NA	CASSFTDWTEDTQYF	TGTGCCAGCAGTTTTACCGACTGGACAGAGGATACGCAGTATTTT
TRBJ1-6	TRBV30	NA	TRBD1	CAWIRQGVGYNSPLHF	TGTGCCTGGATCCGACAGGGGGTCGGCTATAATTCACCCCTCCACTTT
TRBJ2-5	TRBV9	NA	NA	CASSVGVVAVGETQYF	TGTGCCAGCAGCGTAGGGGTCGTGGCAGTCGGGGAGACCCAGTACTTC
TRBJ2-1	TRBV4-1	NA	TRBD2	CASSQDGTGTSSRNEQFF	TGCGCCAGCAGCCAAGATGGAACCGGGACTAGCAGTAGGAATGAGCAGTTCTTC
TRBJ2-6	TRBV20-1	NA	TRBD2	CSASGRAGANVLTF	TGCAGTGCTAGTGGGAGGGCTGGGGCCAACGTCCTGACTTTC
TRBJ2-6	TRBV30	NA	TRBD1	CAWNIRGITGGTNVLTF	TGTGCCTGGAACATACGAGGGATCACAGGGGGCACCAACGTCCTGACTTTC
TRBJ1-1	TRBV29-1	NA	NA	CSVDDSLNTEAFF	TGCAGCGTTGATGACAGCCTGAACACTGAAGCTTTCTTT
TRBJ2-1	TRBV28	few	NA	CASSLWSGEQFF	TGTGCCAGCAGCCTTTGGTCCGGTGAGCAGTTCTTC
TRBJ2-1	TRBV19	NA	TRBD2	CASLSPLAGAGEQFF	TGTGCCAGTTTAAGTCCCCTAGCGGGAGCTGGTGAGCAGTTCTTC
TRBJ1-4	TRBV5-1	NA	TRBD1	CASSSLTGGREKLFF	TGCGCCAGCAGCTCCTTGACAGGGGGCCGGGAAAAACTGTTTTTT
TRBJ2-2	TRBV19	few	TRBD2	CASSISSGRVPGELFF	TGTGCCAGTAGTATATCTAGCGGGAGGGTACCCGGGGAGCTGTTTTTT
TRBJ1-1	TRBV3-1/TRBV3-2	once	NA	CASSPYGTGGEAFF	TGTGCCAGCAGCCCCTATGGGACGGGGGGTGAAGCTTTCTTT
TRBJ1-5	TRBV30	NA	NA	CAWSVGTDQPQHF	TGTGCCTGGAGTGTAGGCACCGATCAGCCCCAGCATTTT
TRBJ1-1	TRBV19	NA	TRBD1	CASSLRQGLQNTEAFF	TGTGCCAGTAGTCTCAGACAGGGTCTACAAAACACTGAAGCTTTCTTT
TRBJ2-2	TRBV2	few	NA	CASSEYRAGNTGELFF	TGTGCCAGCAGTGAATACCGTGCGGGGAACACCGGGGAGCTGTTTTTT
TRBJ2-6	TRBV5-5	once	NA	CASSLIDSGANVLTF	TGTGCCAGCAGCTTGATCGATTCTGGGGCCAACGTCCTGACTTTC
TRBJ1-1	TRBV19	NA	NA	CASSISWGFGEAAFF	TGTGCCAGTAGTATTTCGTGGGGCTTCGGTGAGGCCGCTTTCTTT
TRBJ2-5	TRBV30	NA	TRBD2	CAWSPPWRGGETQYF	TGTGCCTGGAGCCCACCCTGGCGGGGGGGAGAGACCCAGTACTTC
TRBJ1-1	TRBV5-6	NA	NA	CASSYDGSEAFF	TGTGCCAGCAGCTACGACGGAAGTGAAGCTTTCTTT
TRBJ1-1	TRBV7-9	NA	NA	CASSYPGSDTEAFF	TGTGCCAGCAGCTACCCCGGGAGTGACACTGAAGCTTTCTTT
TRBJ1-5	TRBV10-3	NA	NA	CAITDGGNQPQHF	TGTGCCATCACCGACGGGGGCAATCAGCCCCAGCATTTT
TRBJ2-7	TRBV14	few	NA	CASSQGKGWSYEQYF	TGTGCCAGCAGCCAAGGAAAGGGTTGGTCCTACGAGCAGTACTTC
TRBJ2-3	TRBV2	NA	TRBD1	CASSTGTVTDTQYF	TGTGCCAGCAGCACTGGGACAGTCACAGATACGCAGTATTTT
TRBJ2-7	TRBV4-2	once	NA	CASSQGEFVDEQYF	TGTGCCAGCAGCCAAGGGGAGTTCGTGGACGAGCAGTACTTC
TRBJ2-3	TRBV18	NA	NA	CASSPRSSTDTQYF	TGTGCCAGCTCACCACGGTCCAGCACAGATACGCAGTATTTT
TRBJ2-5	TRBV28	NA	TRBD2	CASSTQLAGYQETQYF	TGTGCCAGCAGTACCCAACTAGCGGGGTACCAAGAGACCCAGTACTTC
TRBJ2-4	TRBV2	NA	NA	CASSQGDIQYF	TGTGCCAGCTCGCAGGGCGACATTCAGTACTTC
TRBJ2-1	TRBV29-1	NA	NA	CSVESTQRAEQFF	TGCAGCGTTGAGTCCACCCAGAGGGCGGAGCAGTTCTTC
TRBJ2-3	TRBV19	NA	NA	CASSIPQRTQYF	TGTGCCAGTAGTATCCCACAGCGGACGCAGTATTTT